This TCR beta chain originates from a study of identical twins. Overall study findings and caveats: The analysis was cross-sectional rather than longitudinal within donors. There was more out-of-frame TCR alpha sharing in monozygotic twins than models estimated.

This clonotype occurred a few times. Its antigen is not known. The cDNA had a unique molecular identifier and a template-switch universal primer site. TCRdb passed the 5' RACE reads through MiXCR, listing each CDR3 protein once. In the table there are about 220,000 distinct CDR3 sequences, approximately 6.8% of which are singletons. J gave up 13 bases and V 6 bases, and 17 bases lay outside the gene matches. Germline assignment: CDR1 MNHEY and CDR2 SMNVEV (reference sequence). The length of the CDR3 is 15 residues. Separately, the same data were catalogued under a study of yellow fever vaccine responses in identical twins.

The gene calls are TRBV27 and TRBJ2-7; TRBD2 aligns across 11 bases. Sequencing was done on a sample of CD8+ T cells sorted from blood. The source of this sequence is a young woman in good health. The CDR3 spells CASSDTQILAGVRYF. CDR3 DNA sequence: TGTGCCAGCAGCGACACACAGATACTAGCGGGAGTTCGATACTTC.